This TCR beta chain was profiled in a study of blood T cell repertoires in COVID-19. Study context: Whether acute or convalescent, the COVID-19 samples came from the United States, Italy and Spain. T cells, B-cell-depleted T cells, or PBMCs provided the cDNA or gDNA that served as material.

This clone came up a few times. Per the study methods: Cell counts per sample came from amplifying reference gene primers. Libraries were prepared by immunoSEQ multiplex PCR; TCRdb keeps only in-frame clonotypes and omits some of them. V and J calls and clone size are copied from that table; D and trimming were computed from the DNA. Of 100,000 or so clones listed, 80% are singletons. Sequencing was done on a sample of peripheral blood. This clonotype was obtained from a woman aged 70-85 years with acute or convalescent COVID-19.

DNA of the CDR3: TGTGCCAGCAGTTTTTCAGGGGGCGGTAATCAGCCCCAGCATTTT. Its protein is CASSFSGGGNQPQHF. This chain links TRBV27 with TRBJ1-5; TRBD1 matches 8 bases. Germline assignment: CDR1 MNHEY and CDR2 SMNVEV (reference sequence). V lost 3 bases, J lost 4 bases, and 5 bases stayed unmatched. The CDR3 is made up of 15 amino acids.